This passage covers 8 T cell receptor beta chains from one sample sequenced in a study of early T cells in non-severe SARS-CoV-2 infection. One entry per CDR3 protein results from TCRdb running MiXCR on the 5' RACE reads. This sample has roughly 77,000 distinct CDR3 sequences, with roughly an eighth found just once. The sequenced material came from whole blood. All receptors come from an adult who was a healthcare worker with PCR-confirmed SARS-CoV-2 infection or an uninfected control (not recorded which).

This clonotype was observed a handful of times. The CDR3 DNA reads as TGTGCCAGCAGGGGACTAGCGGGAGTAGTTACCGGGGAGCTGTTTTTT. Translation: CASRGLAGVVTGELFF. V and J are TRBV6-1 and TRBJ2-2, with 14 bases aligning to TRBD2. From germline, CDR1 is MNHNS and CDR2 SASEGT. CDR3 length: 16 amino acids. Trimming removed 6 bases from V and 5 bases from J; junction bases left unmatched: 5.

The table lists this clonotype with a few counts. DNA for the CDR3: TGTGCCAGCTCACCACCGAATCCATTGAGATACATTAACACTGAAGCTTTCTTT. As protein: CASSPPNPLRYINTEAFF. The V call is TRBV18, the J call TRBJ1-1; no definite D call. The CDR3 sequence is 18 residues long. Germline V gives CDR1 KGHSH, CDR2 LQKENI. V gave up 0 bases and J gave up 2 bases, with 19 bases separating them. Combining the CDR3 with reference TRBV18 and TRBJ1-1 gives the whole variable domain NAGVMQNPRHLVRRRGQEARLRCSPMKGHSHVYWYRQLPEEGLKFMVYLQKENIIDESGMPKERFSAEFPKEGPSILRIQQVVRGDSAAYFCASSPPNPLRYINTEAFFGQGTRLTVV.

The chain joins TRBV3-1 to TRBJ2-7; D is unclear. The CDR3 has 12 amino acids. CDR1 is LGHDT and CDR2 is YNNKEL in the germline V gene (reference sequence). Between the trimmed V and J ends, which lost 4 bases and 4 bases, there was a span of 8 bases. The CDR3 reads CASSRLGYEQYF. The CDR3 coding sequence is TGTGCCAGCAGCCGCCTGGGGTACGAGCAGTACTTC.

This clonotype was recorded a few times. Here the CDR3 DNA reads TGTGCCAGCATGGGTGTAGGAGATACGCAGTATTTT. This translates into CASMGVGDTQYF. V and J are TRBV5-6 and TRBJ2-3; no reliable D call. From germline, CDR1 is SGHDT and CDR2 YYEEEE. Between the trimmed V and J ends, which lost 6 bases and 5 bases, there was a span of 10 bases. CDR3 length: 12 residues.

The sample holds a few counts of this clonotype. This rearrangement joins TRBV6-5 to TRBJ2-3; D remains unclear. With 5 bases removed from V and 4 bases from J, the gap between germline ends came to 13 bases. This CDR3 has 14 residues. From germline, CDR1 is MNHEY and CDR2 SVGAGI. For the CDR3, the DNA is TGTGCCAGCAGTCCCCCCGAAAAGCCAGATACGCAGTATTTT. Protein product: CASSPPEKPDTQYF.

The genes are TRBV18 and TRBJ1-2; 7 bases are a match to TRBD1. This CDR3 region has 16 residues. Looked up from germline, CDR1 is KGHSH and CDR2 is LQKENI. The V and J ends lost 0 bases and 7 bases, in that order; junction bases with no gene match: 11. The CDR3 spells CASSPPSQGEVGGYTF. In DNA form, the CDR3 reads TGTGCCAGCTCACCACCTTCGCAGGGGGAAGTGGGTGGCTACACCTTC.

This sequence joins TRBV11-2 and TRBJ2-7, with 7 bases identical to TRBD1. The CDR3 has 15 residues. The ends lost 6 bases at V and 0 bases at J; junction bases unmatched: 8. The germline gives CDR1 SGHAT, CDR2 FQNNGV. CDR3 in amino acids: CASRKPGQRSYEQYF. CDR3 in DNA: TGTGCCAGCAGAAAACCGGGACAGCGCTCCTACGAGCAGTACTTC.

This clonotype was observed a handful of times. V usage is TRBV6-6 and J usage is TRBJ2-7, with D possibly matching TRBD2 (6 bases). The V gene lost 3 bases and the J gene lost 5 bases, with 14 bases spanning the gap. Germline V CDR1 and CDR2: MNHNY, SVGAGI (reference sequence). The CDR3 runs to 14 residues. CDR3 sequence reads: CASSYAGFGDEQYF. The DNA for the CDR3 is TGTGCCAGCAGTTATGCGGGGTTCGGCGACGAGCAGTACTTC.